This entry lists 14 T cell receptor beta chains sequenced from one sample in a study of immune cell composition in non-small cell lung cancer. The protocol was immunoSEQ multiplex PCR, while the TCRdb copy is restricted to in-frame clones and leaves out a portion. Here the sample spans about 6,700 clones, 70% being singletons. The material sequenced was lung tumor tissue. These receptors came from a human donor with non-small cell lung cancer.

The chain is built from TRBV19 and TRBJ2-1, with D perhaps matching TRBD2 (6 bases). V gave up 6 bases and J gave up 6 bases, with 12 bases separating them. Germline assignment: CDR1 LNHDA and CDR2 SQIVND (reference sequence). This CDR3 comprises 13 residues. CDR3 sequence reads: CASRPRDFNEQFF. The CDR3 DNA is TGTGCCAGTAGACCCCGGGACTTCAATGAGCAGTTCTTC.

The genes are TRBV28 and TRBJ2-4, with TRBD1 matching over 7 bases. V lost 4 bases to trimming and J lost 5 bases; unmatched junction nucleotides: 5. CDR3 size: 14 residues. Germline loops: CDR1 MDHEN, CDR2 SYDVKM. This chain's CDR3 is CASSSGQAQNIQYF. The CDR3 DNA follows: TGTGCCAGCAGTTCCGGACAGGCCCAAAACATTCAGTACTTC. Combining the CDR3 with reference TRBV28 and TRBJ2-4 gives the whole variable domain DVKVTQSSRYLVKRTGEKVFLECVQDMDHENMFWYRQDPGLGLRLIYFSYDVKMKEKGDIPEGYSVSREKKERFSLILESASTNQTSMYLCASSSGQAQNIQYFGAGTRLSVL.

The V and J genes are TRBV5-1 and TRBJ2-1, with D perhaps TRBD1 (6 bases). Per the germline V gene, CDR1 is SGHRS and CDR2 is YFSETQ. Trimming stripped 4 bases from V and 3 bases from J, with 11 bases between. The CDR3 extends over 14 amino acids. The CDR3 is CASSMDRNYNEQFF. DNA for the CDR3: TGCGCCAGCAGCATGGACAGAAACTACAATGAGCAGTTCTTC.

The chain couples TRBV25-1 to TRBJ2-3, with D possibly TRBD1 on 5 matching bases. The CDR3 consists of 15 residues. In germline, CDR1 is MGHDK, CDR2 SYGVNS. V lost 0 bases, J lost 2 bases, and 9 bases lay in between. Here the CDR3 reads CASSEYKGFTDTQYF. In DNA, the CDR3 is TGTGCCAGCAGTGAATATAAGGGGTTCACAGATACGCAGTATTTT.

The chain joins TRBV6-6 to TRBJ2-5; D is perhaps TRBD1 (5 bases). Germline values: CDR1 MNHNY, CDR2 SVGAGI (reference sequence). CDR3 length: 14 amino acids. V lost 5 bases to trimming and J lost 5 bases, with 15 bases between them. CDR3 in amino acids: CASSTQKGWETQYF. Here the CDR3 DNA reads TGTGCCAGCAGTACCCAAAAGGGGTGGGAGACCCAGTACTTC.

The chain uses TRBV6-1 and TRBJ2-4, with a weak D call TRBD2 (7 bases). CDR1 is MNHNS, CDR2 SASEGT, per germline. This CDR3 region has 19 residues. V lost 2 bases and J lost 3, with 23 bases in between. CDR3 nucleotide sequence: TGTGCCAGCAGTGAACGGCTAGCGGCCCTACCAGGGGACAAAAACATTCAGTACTTC. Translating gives CASSERLAALPGDKNIQYF.

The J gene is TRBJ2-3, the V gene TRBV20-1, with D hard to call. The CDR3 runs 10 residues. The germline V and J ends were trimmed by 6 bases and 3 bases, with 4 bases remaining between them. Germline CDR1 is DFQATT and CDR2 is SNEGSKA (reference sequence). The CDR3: CSALTDTQYF. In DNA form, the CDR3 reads TGCAGTGCCCTGACAGATACGCAGTATTTT.

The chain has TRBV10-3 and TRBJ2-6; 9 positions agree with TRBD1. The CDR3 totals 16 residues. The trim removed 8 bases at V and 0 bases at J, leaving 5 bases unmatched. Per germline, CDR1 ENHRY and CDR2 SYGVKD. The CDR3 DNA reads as TGTGCCATCCCGGGACAGGGAATCTCTGGGGCCAACGTCCTGACTTTC. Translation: CAIPGQGISGANVLTF.

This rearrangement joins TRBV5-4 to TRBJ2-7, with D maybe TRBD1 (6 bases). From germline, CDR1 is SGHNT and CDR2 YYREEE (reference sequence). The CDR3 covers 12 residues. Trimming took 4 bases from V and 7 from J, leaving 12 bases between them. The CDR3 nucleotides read TGTGCCAGCAGCCGCCAGGGGTGGGAGCAGTACTTC. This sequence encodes CASSRQGWEQYF.

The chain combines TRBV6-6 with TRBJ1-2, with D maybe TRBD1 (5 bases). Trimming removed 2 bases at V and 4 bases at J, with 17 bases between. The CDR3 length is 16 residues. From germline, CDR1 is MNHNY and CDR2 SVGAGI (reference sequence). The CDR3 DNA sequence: TGTGCCAGCAGTTACCCTCTGGGGGGGTCGGGCTATGGCTACACCTTC. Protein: CASSYPLGGSGYGYTF.

DNA of the CDR3: TGTGCCAGTAGTATAGATAGGTCTAGCGGGCTTCACAATGAGCAGTTCTTC. It codes for CASSIDRSSGLHNEQFF. This sequence joins TRBV19 and TRBJ2-1; 8 bases agree with TRBD2. Trimming at V came to 0 bases and at J to 5 bases, leaving 9 bases not matched to a gene. Germline CDR1 and CDR2: LNHDA and SQIVND (reference sequence). The CDR3 extends over 17 amino acids.

The DNA of the CDR3 is TGTGCCAGCAGTTCCGGCGGGGGCAGGAGCTATGGCTACACCTTC. Translated: CASSSGGGRSYGYTF. The rearrangement uses TRBV28 and TRBJ1-2, with D possibly matching TRBD1 (6 bases). Trimming pared 4 bases from V and 4 bases from J, leaving 16 bases between. Germline V gives CDR1 MDHEN, CDR2 SYDVKM. CDR3 length: 15 residues.

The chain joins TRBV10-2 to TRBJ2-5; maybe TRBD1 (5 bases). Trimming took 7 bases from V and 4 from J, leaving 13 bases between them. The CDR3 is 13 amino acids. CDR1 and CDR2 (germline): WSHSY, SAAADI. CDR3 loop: CASNRSGRETQYF. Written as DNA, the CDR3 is TGCGCCAGCAATCGCTCAGGGCGAGAGACCCAGTACTTC.

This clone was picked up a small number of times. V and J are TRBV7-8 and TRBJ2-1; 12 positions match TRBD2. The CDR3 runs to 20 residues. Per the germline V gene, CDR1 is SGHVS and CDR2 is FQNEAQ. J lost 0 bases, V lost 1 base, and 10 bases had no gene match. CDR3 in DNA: TGTGCCAGCAGCTTAGGGCCTAGCGGGGGGGCCCTACCCTCCTACAATGAGCAGTTCTTC. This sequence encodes CASSLGPSGGALPSYNEQFF.